These 31 T cell receptor beta chains originate from one sample sequenced in a study of blood T cell repertoires in COVID-19. Clones were read by immunoSEQ multiplex PCR, and TCRdb kept only the in-frame ones, dropping some. The sample records 45,000 to 60,000 clones, 75% to 85% being singletons. Material for sequencing was peripheral blood. Receptors originate from a human donor with acute or convalescent COVID-19. The donor label of this sample is uncertain.

The gene calls are TRBV15 and TRBJ1-2; possible D gene TRBD1, 5 bases. Germline values: CDR1 LNHNV, CDR2 YYDKDF (reference sequence). V lost 3 bases, J lost 6 bases, and 8 bases lay in between. This CDR3 is 12 amino acids long. The CDR3 protein is CATSRGLDGYTF. The CDR3 DNA reads TGTGCCACCAGCAGGGGGCTCGATGGCTACACCTTC.

This clone was picked up a small number of times. The rearrangement joins TRBV13 to TRBJ1-1; 8 bases map to TRBD1. V shed 2 bases, J shed 2 bases, and the junction held 7 bases outside the gene matches. The CDR3 has 16 residues. Germline V gives CDR1 PRHDT, CDR2 FYEKMQ (reference sequence). This CDR3 reads CASSLRGQATNTEAFF. The DNA of the CDR3 is TGTGCCAGCAGCTTAAGGGGACAGGCGACTAACACTGAAGCTTTCTTT.

The V call is TRBV9, the J call TRBJ1-2, with D maybe TRBD1 (6 bases). Germline V gene sequence: CDR1 SGDLS, CDR2 YYNGEE. This CDR3 is built from 16 residues. V was clipped by 4 bases and J by 4 bases, with 20 bases between them. The CDR3, as DNA: TGTGCCAGCAGCTATACTTACACAGGGCTGGGCTATGGCTACACCTTC. Its protein is CASSYTYTGLGYGYTF.

This clone appeared a few times. The CDR3 is CASSFGTAPGYTF. As DNA, the CDR3 is TGTGCCAGCAGCTTCGGGACAGCTCCTGGCTACACCTTC. This chain links TRBV5-6 with TRBJ1-2; 7 bases are a match to TRBD1. This CDR3 has 13 amino acids. With 2 bases clipped from V and 7 bases from J, the junction kept 5 bases outside the gene matches. The germline V gene has CDR1 SGHDT and CDR2 YYEEEE.

The gene calls are TRBV28 and TRBJ2-7, with D hard to call. V was trimmed by 4 bases and J by 2 bases, leaving 6 bases between them. The CDR3 contains 12 residues. Germline V gives CDR1 MDHEN, CDR2 SYDVKM. CDR3 bases: TGTGCCAGCAGTTCGGTGACCTACGAGCAGTACTTC. Translating gives CASSSVTYEQYF. The full variable domain, its missing parts supplied by reference TRBV28 and TRBJ2-7, is DVKVTQSSRYLVKRTGEKVFLECVQDMDHENMFWYRQDPGLGLRLIYFSYDVKMKEKGDIPEGYSVSREKKERFSLILESASTNQTSMYLCASSSVTYEQYFGPGTRLTVT.

This chain connects TRBV5-1 to TRBJ1-4; 9 bases match TRBD1. The V gene end was trimmed by 1 base and the J gene end by 7 bases; junction bases not matched to a gene: 2. The CDR3 totals 14 residues. Germline CDR1 and CDR2: SGHRS and YFSETQ. The CDR3 coding sequence is TGCGCCAGCAGCTTGACAGGGGGCGGTGAAAAACTGTTTTTT. Translated, it gives CASSLTGGGEKLFF.

The genes are TRBV7-2 and TRBJ2-3; 12 bases align to TRBD2. Trimming at V came to 4 bases and at J to 2 bases, leaving 10 bases not matched to a gene. CDR1 is SGHTA and CDR2 is FQGNSA in the germline V gene. The CDR3 loop spans 18 amino acids. CDR3 sequence (DNA): TGTGCCAGCAGCTCACTAGCGGGGGGCCGGGTCTACACAGATACGCAGTATTTT. Translating it yields CASSSLAGGRVYTDTQYF.

The J gene is TRBJ2-1, the V gene TRBV7-3; TRBD2 matches at 10 bases. The CDR3 is 15 residues long. CDR1 is SGHTA, CDR2 FQGTGA, per germline. The trim removed 2 bases at V and 10 bases at J, leaving 8 bases unmatched. The CDR3 DNA is TGTGCCAGCAGCTTACAAGCGGGAGGGTCGAACGAGCAGTTCTTC. Its translation: CASSLQAGGSNEQFF.

J is TRBJ2-1 and V is TRBV5-1; 8 nucleotides line up with TRBD1. Germline-derived CDR1 and CDR2 are SGHRS and YFSETQ. Trimming took 1 base from V and 0 from J; bases not matched to a gene: 3. This CDR3 is 16 amino acids long. The CDR3 region is CASSLTGGSSYNEQFF. The CDR3 region has the DNA TGCGCCAGCAGCTTGACAGGGGGGAGCTCCTACAATGAGCAGTTCTTC.

The CDR3 bases are TGTGCCAGTAGACCCAGGGGGCTTGATGAAAAACTGTTTTTT. This gives the protein CASRPRGLDEKLFF. J is TRBJ1-4 and V is TRBV19, with 8 positions matching TRBD1. This CDR3 is built from 14 residues. J was trimmed by 6 bases and V by 6 bases; bases with no gene match: 6. Germline CDR1 and CDR2: LNHDA and SQIVND (reference sequence).

V gene TRBV28 combines with J gene TRBJ1-1, with 7 bases identical to TRBD1. Losses at the gene ends were 5 bases for V and 1 base for J; bases not matched to a gene: 4. CDR1 is MDHEN, CDR2 SYDVKM, per germline. The CDR3 sequence is 14 residues long. CDR3 sequence reads: CASSPRQGNTEAFF. CDR3 bases: TGTGCCAGCAGTCCGCGACAGGGGAACACTGAAGCTTTCTTT.

The genes are TRBV7-2 and TRBJ2-7; tentatively, D is TRBD2 (5 bases). Germline CDR1 SGHTA, CDR2 FQGNSA. Trimming shortened V by 5 bases and J by 7 bases, and 12 bases separated the two germline ends. This CDR3 is 12 amino acids long. The CDR3 sequence is CASSQPWREQYF. The CDR3 DNA reads TGTGCCAGCAGCCAACCGTGGAGGGAGCAGTACTTC.

The genes are TRBV7-8 and TRBJ1-1, with no clear D. Per germline, CDR1 SGHVS and CDR2 FQNEAQ. The V end was cut by 0 bases, the J end by 1 base, with 12 bases between. The CDR3 has 16 amino acids. The CDR3: CASSLARLQKNTEAFF. CDR3 DNA: TGTGCCAGCAGCTTAGCGCGTCTACAGAAGAACACTGAAGCTTTCTTT.

The table lists this clone with a few counts. The chain employs TRBV7-9 and TRBJ2-1; TRBD2 agrees at 7 bases. Germline CDR1 reads SEHNR; CDR2 reads FQNEAQ (reference sequence). The J segment lost 6 bases and the V segment lost 5 bases, leaving 4 bases of the junction unmatched. The length of the CDR3 is 13 residues. In DNA, the CDR3 is TGTGCCAGCAGCCAAAGCGGGGTCAATGAGCAGTTCTTC. Its protein product is CASSQSGVNEQFF.

This clone was counted a single time. The V gene is TRBV28, the J gene TRBJ1-2, with D possibly TRBD1 on 5 matching bases. V lost 3 bases and J lost 8, with 13 bases in between. Germline V gives CDR1 MDHEN, CDR2 SYDVKM. The CDR3 loop spans 13 amino acids. The CDR3 here is CASSFLGGRGYTF. The CDR3 bases are TGTGCCAGCAGTTTCCTCGGGGGTCGAGGCTACACCTTC.

The gene calls are TRBV12-2 and TRBJ1-5; TRBD1, the D gene given by the table, was not confirmed from the DNA. TRBV12-2 is termed a pseudogene. The CDR3 is 18 amino acids. For the CDR3, the DNA is TGTGCAAGTCGCTTAGCGGCAGGGGGCCTGAGTTGCAATCAGCCCCAGCATTTT. The encoded protein is CASRLAAGGLSCNQPQHF.

The V and J genes are TRBV28 and TRBJ1-1; D is undetermined. Trimming removed 3 bases at V and 4 bases at J, with 12 bases between. This CDR3 is 14 amino acids long. CDR1 and CDR2 from the germline V gene are MDHEN and SYDVKM. CDR3 protein: CASSLAGDFTEAFF. The DNA for the CDR3 is TGTGCCAGCAGTTTGGCTGGTGATTTCACTGAAGCTTTCTTT.

This clone was recorded a few times. V is TRBV19 and J is TRBJ1-2, with TRBD1 identical over 7 bases. Per germline, CDR1 LNHDA and CDR2 SQIVND (reference sequence). The CDR3 consists of 17 residues. Losses at the gene ends were 2 bases for V and 7 bases for J; bases not matched to a gene: 16. This CDR3 is CASSISGQTPSLRGYTF. The CDR3 nucleotides read TGTGCCAGTAGTATATCGGGACAGACCCCTTCCCTTCGTGGCTACACCTTC.

The rearrangement uses TRBV12-5 and TRBJ2-1; D uncertain. CDR1 is LGHNT, CDR2 FRNRAP, per germline. V shed 5 bases and J shed 7 bases, with 9 bases lying between them. The CDR3 consists of 12 residues. CDR3 loop: CASGPILNEQFF. CDR3 in DNA: TGTGCTAGTGGTCCCATACTTAATGAGCAGTTCTTC.

This chain links TRBV6-5 with TRBJ1-5; 8 bases align to TRBD1. The junction had 6 bases not matched to a gene; V was cut back by 6 bases and J by 5 bases. This CDR3 contains 14 residues. CDR1 and CDR2 (germline): MNHEY, SVGAGI. DNA for the CDR3: TGTGCCAGCAGGAAACGGACAGGGCATCAGCCCCAGCATTTT. It encodes CASRKRTGHQPQHF.

The V and J genes are TRBV30 and TRBJ2-3, with 7 bases identical to TRBD2. Germline CDR1 reads GTSNPN; CDR2 reads SVGIG (reference sequence). The CDR3 covers 20 residues. Trimming at V came to 4 bases and at J to 6 bases, leaving 28 bases not matched to a gene. The DNA for the CDR3 is TGTGCCTGGATGCGAACCCAAGGGGTAGCGGGCGGTTTCGGGGCGGATACGCAGTATTTT. Encoded protein: CAWMRTQGVAGGFGADTQYF.

This clone has just a few counts. The chain employs TRBV4-3 and TRBJ2-5, with no clear D. This CDR3 comprises 13 residues. V was clipped by 1 base and J by 2 bases, with 5 bases between them. The germline gives CDR1 LGHNA, CDR2 YSLEER. The CDR3 nucleotides are TGCGCCAGCAGCCAAGGGCATCAAGAGACCCAGTACTTC. Amino acids: CASSQGHQETQYF.

The chain combines TRBV12-3 or TRBV12-4 with TRBJ1-1; possibly TRBD1 for D (5 bases). The CDR3 length is 13 residues. V lost 6 bases and J lost 2, with 10 bases in between. The CDR3 coding sequence is TGTGCCAGCAGGAGGACACTCAACACTGAAGCTTTCTTT. Its translation: CASRRTLNTEAFF.

The table lists this clone with a few counts. The chain is built from TRBV5-8 and TRBJ2-1, with 8 bases lining up with TRBD2. Germline CDR1 and CDR2: SGHTS and YDEGEE. The junction had 19 bases not matched to a gene; V was cut back by 5 bases and J by 6 bases. This CDR3 is 18 amino acids long. The CDR3 loop reads CASRPGLGVSWTLNEQFF. CDR3 sequence (DNA): TGTGCCAGCAGACCGGGACTAGGTGTTAGCTGGACTCTCAATGAGCAGTTCTTC.

V gene TRBV11-2 combines with J gene TRBJ2-7, with 8 bases fitting TRBD2. The CDR3 runs 15 residues. The junction had 9 bases not matched to a gene; V was cut back by 5 bases and J by 3 bases. Germline assignment: CDR1 SGHAT and CDR2 FQNNGV. Written as DNA, the CDR3 is TGTGCCAGCAGCCGCGCCGGGACTAGTAACTACGAGCAGTACTTC. Translating it yields CASSRAGTSNYEQYF. The full variable domain, completed using reference TRBV11-2 and TRBJ2-7, is EAGVAQSPRYKIIEKRQSVAFWCNPISGHATLYWYQQILGQGPKLLIQFQNNGVVDDSQLPKDRFSAERLKGVDSTLKIQPAKLEDSAVYLCASSRAGTSNYEQYFGPGTRLTVT.

This chain uses TRBV5-6 with TRBJ1-1, with 8 bases that match TRBD1. The V gene's germline CDR1 is SGHDT and CDR2 YYEEEE. This CDR3 is 14 amino acids long. V lost 4 bases and J lost 6; bases outside the gene matches: 8. The CDR3 region has the DNA TGTGCCAGCAGCAGGCGGACAGGGTTACCTGAAGCTTTCTTT. Residues: CASSRRTGLPEAFF.

This clone has only one observation. The V call is TRBV7-8, the J call TRBJ2-4; 7 bases are shared with TRBD2. After removal of 1 base from V and 16 bases from J, the junction contained 10 bases not matched to a gene. This CDR3 comprises 13 residues. CDR1 SGHVS and CDR2 FQNEAQ come from the germline V gene. The CDR3: CASSLGARGRVYF. In DNA form, the CDR3 reads TGTGCCAGCAGCTTAGGTGCGCGGGGGAGGGTTTACTTC. Filled out from reference TRBV7-8 and TRBJ2-4, the complete variable domain reads GAGVSQSPRYKVAKRGQDVALRCDPISGHVSLFWYQQALGQGPEFLTYFQNEAQLDKSGLPSDRFFAERPEGSVSTLKIQRTQQEDSAVYLCASSLGARGRVYFGAGTRLSVL.

The rearrangement uses TRBV30 and TRBJ1-5; possible D gene TRBD1, 5 bases. Germline CDR1 is GTSNPN and CDR2 is SVGIG (reference sequence). The CDR3 loop spans 13 amino acids. V shed 0 bases and J shed 7 bases, with 10 bases lying between them. CDR3 protein: CAWSVGEAQPQHF. CDR3 DNA: TGTGCCTGGAGTGTAGGGGAAGCCCAGCCCCAGCATTTT.

This clone was seen only a few times. The chain has TRBV25-1 and TRBJ1-3, with D possibly matching TRBD1 (5 bases). V lost 6 bases and J lost 1, with 13 bases in between. CDR3 size: 15 residues. The V gene's germline CDR1 is MGHDK and CDR2 SYGVNS. CDR3 sequence reads: CASRKKPGSGNTIYF. DNA of the CDR3: TGTGCCAGCAGGAAAAAACCAGGGTCTGGAAACACCATATATTTT. The whole variable domain, remainder taken from reference TRBV25-1 and TRBJ1-3, is EADIYQTPRYLVIGTGKKITLECSQTMGHDKMYWYQQDPGMELHLIHYSYGVNSTEKGDLSSESTVSRIRTEHFPLTLESARPSHTSQYLCASRKKPGSGNTIYFGEGSWLTVV.

The chain links TRBV9 to TRBJ1-5; TRBD1 matches 7 bases. CDR1 SGDLS and CDR2 YYNGEE come from the germline V gene. CDR3 size: 15 residues. Trimming cost V 0 bases and J 2 bases; bases outside gene matches: 2. The CDR3 region is CASSVGDRGNQPQHF. CDR3 sequence (DNA): TGTGCCAGCAGCGTAGGTGACAGGGGCAATCAGCCCCAGCATTTT.

The chain combines TRBV3-1 (or the pseudogene TRBV3-2) with TRBJ1-2; a weak D match, TRBD1 (5 bases). From germline, CDR1 is LGHDT and CDR2 YNNKEL (reference sequence). Deletions cut 1 base from V and 8 bases from J, with 11 bases between. This CDR3 is built from 13 residues. This CDR3 is CASSQGGRYGYTF. In DNA form, the CDR3 reads TGTGCCAGCAGCCAAGGGGGGAGGTACGGCTACACCTTC.